This T cell receptor beta chain is from a study of blood T cell repertoires in COVID-19. Study overall: Material from acute and convalescent COVID-19 was sourced from the United States, Italy and Spain. T cells, B-cell-depleted T cells, or PBMCs supplied cDNA or gDNA.

Original handling: Estimation of nucleated cell counts was performed using reference gene primer amplification. Some clones are missing from TCRdb's copy, which holds only in-frame ones; the method was immunoSEQ multiplex PCR. D and trimming were read from the DNA, whereas the V and J calls and clone size are those reported in that table. The sample holds about 260,000 clones, over 65% seen once. Germline-derived CDR1 and CDR2 are SGHNT and YYREEE (reference sequence). This CDR3 comprises 15 residues. Losses at the gene ends were 3 bases for V and 2 bases for J; bases not matched to a gene: 3. V is TRBV5-4 and J is TRBJ2-1; 9 bases agree with TRBD2. Sequencing used peripheral blood. The clonotype was recovered from a man aged 60 to 69 who had recovered from COVID-19. In DNA form, the CDR3 reads TGTGCCAGCAGCTCACTAGCGGGCACCTACAATGAGCAGTTCTTC. Translated, it gives CASSSLAGTYNEQFF.